The 4 T cell receptor beta chains given below trace back to one sample, sequenced in a study of blood T cell repertoires in COVID-19. Only in-frame clones appear in the TCRdb table, and some are missing; sequencing was by immunoSEQ multiplex PCR. Of 120,000 to 150,000 clones in the sample, more than 75% were seen once. Material for sequencing was peripheral blood. These receptor sequences come from a man between 60 and 75 years old with active or convalescent COVID-19.

This clone was observed a single time. The CDR3, as DNA: TGTGCCACCCGACTAGCGGGAGGCTACGAGCAGTACTTC. Translating gives CATRLAGGYEQYF. The chain joins TRBV7-8 to TRBJ2-7; TRBD2 aligns across 13 bases. The CDR3 spans 13 residues. The germline CDR1 and CDR2 sequences are SGHVS and FQNEAQ. The V and J ends lost 10 bases and 3 bases, in that order; junction bases with no gene match: 3.

V is TRBV5-5 and J is TRBJ2-7; TRBD2 is a possible D gene (6 bases). This CDR3 spans 12 amino acids. Germline V gives CDR1 SGHKS, CDR2 YYEKEE (reference sequence). Trimming took off 0 bases at V and 12 bases at J, with 13 bases between the two ends. The CDR3 reads CASSLGGGDWYF. The DNA for the CDR3 is TGTGCCAGCAGCTTGGGAGGTGGGGACTGGTACTTC.

The rearrangement links TRBV6-1 to TRBJ2-1; 10 nucleotides align to TRBD1. Germline V gene sequence: CDR1 MNHNS, CDR2 SASEGT. J lost 2 bases, V lost 4 bases, and 5 bases had no gene match. The CDR3 runs 16 residues. The CDR3 region is CASSARDRGPYNEQFF. The CDR3 coding sequence is TGTGCCAGCAGTGCCAGGGACAGGGGTCCCTACAATGAGCAGTTCTTC.

The J gene is TRBJ2-7, the V gene TRBV6-5, with a possible D match to TRBD2 (6 bases). This CDR3 is built from 15 residues. Trimming stripped 7 bases from V and 3 bases from J, with 19 bases between. Germline assignment: CDR1 MNHEY and CDR2 SVGAGI. This CDR3 reads CASTPRRLASYEQYF. The CDR3 coding sequence is TGTGCCAGCACCCCCCGTAGGCTAGCGAGCTACGAGCAGTACTTC.